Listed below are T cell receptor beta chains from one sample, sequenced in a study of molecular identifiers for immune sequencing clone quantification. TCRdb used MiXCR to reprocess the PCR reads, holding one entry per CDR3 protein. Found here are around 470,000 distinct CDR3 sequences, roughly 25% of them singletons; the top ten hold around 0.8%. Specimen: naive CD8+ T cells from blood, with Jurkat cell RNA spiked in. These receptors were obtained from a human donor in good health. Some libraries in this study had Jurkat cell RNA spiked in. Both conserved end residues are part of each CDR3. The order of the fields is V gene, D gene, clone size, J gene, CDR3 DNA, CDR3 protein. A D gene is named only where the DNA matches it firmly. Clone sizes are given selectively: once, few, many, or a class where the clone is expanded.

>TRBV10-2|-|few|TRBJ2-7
TGCGCCAGCAGTGAAACCGGGCCCACTCCCTACGAGCAGTACTTC
CASSETGPTPYEQYF
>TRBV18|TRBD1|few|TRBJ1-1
TGTGCCAGCTCATCGAAGACAGGGCAAGCTGAAGCTTTCTTT
CASSSKTGQAEAFF
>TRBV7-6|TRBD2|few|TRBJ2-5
TGTGCCAGCAGCTTGGCTAGCGGGCCCCAAGAGACCCAGTACTTC
CASSLASGPQETQYF
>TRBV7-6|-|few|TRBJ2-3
TGTGCCAGCAGCTTAGTGAGTGGAGTCCGGGATACGCAGTATTTT
CASSLVSGVRDTQYF
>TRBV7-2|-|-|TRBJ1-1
TGTGCCAGCAGCTTCTTTGCCCACACTGAAGCTTTCTTT
CASSFFAHTEAFF
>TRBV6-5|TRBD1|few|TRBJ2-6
TGTGCCAGCAGGGAGAGACAGGGACGGGAAACTGGGGCCAACGTCCTGACTTTC
CASRERQGRETGANVLTF
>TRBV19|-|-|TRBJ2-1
TGTGCCACGACGAACGAGGGTAACTCCTACCATGCGCAGTTCTTC
CATTNEGNSYHAQFF
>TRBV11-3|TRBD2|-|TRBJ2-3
TGTGCCAGCAGCCATGGGACTAGCGGGCCTAGCACAGATACGCAGTATTTT
CASSHGTSGPSTDTQYF
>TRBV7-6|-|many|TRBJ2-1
TGTGCCAGCACTAAACCGACCGGTGAGCAGTTCTTC
CASTKPTGEQFF
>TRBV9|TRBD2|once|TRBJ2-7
TGTGCCAGCGGCCCCGGCCTGGGGGGGTGCGAGCGGTACTTC
CASGPGLGGCERYF
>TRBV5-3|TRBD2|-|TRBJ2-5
TGTGCCAGCAGCCCCGGGGGGGGGTACCGAGAGACCCAGTGCTTC
CASSPGGGYRETQCF
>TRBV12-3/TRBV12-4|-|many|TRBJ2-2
TGTGCCAGCAGTTTGAATCTGCGCACCGGGGAGCTGTTTTTT
CASSLNLRTGELFF
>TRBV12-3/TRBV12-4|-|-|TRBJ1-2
TGTGCCAGCAGTTTTCTGGGGGCGCCCGGCTACACCTTC
CASSFLGAPGYTF
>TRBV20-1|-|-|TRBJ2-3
TGCAGTGCTAGAGATCAGGGTCAGAGCACAGATACGCAGTATTTT
CSARDQGQSTDTQYF
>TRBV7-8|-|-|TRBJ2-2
TGTGTCAGCAGCTTAGGACCCTCGAGGGCCGGGGAGCTGTTTTTT
CVSSLGPSRAGELFF
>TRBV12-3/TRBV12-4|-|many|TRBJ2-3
TGTGCCAGCAGTTTGGATTATACGCAGTATTTT
CASSLDYTQYF
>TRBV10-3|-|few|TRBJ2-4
TGTGCCATCAGTGAACGAGGACAGGAGGGGAAAAACATTCAGTACTTC
CAISERGQEGKNIQYF
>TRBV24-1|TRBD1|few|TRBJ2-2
TGTGCCACCAGTGATTATCGGACAGGGGGTACCGGGGAGCTGTTTTTT
CATSDYRTGGTGELFF
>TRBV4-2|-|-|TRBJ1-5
TGTGCCAGCAGCCAGGTCGGGGGGGAGTATCAGCCCCAGCATTTT
CASSQVGGEYQPQHF
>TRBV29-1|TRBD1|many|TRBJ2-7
TGCAGCGTTGACTACGGGACAGGGGGCGTCGGAAGCTCCTACGAGCAGTACTTC
CSVDYGTGGVGSSYEQYF
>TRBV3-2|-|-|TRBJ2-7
TGTGCCAGCAGCCAAGATTTCGAGGGCAGCCGCGCCTACGAGCAGTACTTC
CASSQDFEGSRAYEQYF
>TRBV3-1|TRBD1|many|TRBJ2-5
TGTGCCAGCAGCCAAGTTGGACAGGGGCAGACCCAGTACTTC
CASSQVGQGQTQYF
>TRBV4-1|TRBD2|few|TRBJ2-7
TGCGCCAGCAGCCAAGATACAGCGGGAGGCGCCTACGAGCAGTACTTC
CASSQDTAGGAYEQYF
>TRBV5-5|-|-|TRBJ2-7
TGTGCCAGCAGCTCCGGGGAGAACTACGAGCAGTACTTC
CASSSGENYEQYF
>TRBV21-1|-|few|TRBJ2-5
TGTGCCAGCAGCAAAGCGGTATTACAGGGGTCAGAGACCCAGTACTTC
CASSKAVLQGSETQYF
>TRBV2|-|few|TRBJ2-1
TGTGCCAGCAGGCCCTGGGGCTACTCCTACAATGAGCAGTTCTTC
CASRPWGYSYNEQFF
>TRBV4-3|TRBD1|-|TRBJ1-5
TGCGCCAGCAGCCAAGATAGGGACAGGGCTTATCAGCCCCAGCATTTT
CASSQDRDRAYQPQHF
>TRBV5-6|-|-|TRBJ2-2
TGTGCCAGCAGCTGGGGGTCCCGGGAGCTGTTTTTT
CASSWGSRELFF
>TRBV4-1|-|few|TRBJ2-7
TGCGCCAGCAGCCAAGATTACGGTACCTACGAGCAGTACTTC
CASSQDYGTYEQYF
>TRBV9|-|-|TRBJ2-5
TGTGCCAGCAGCTTCAGTTCGGTAGCGGACCAAGAGACCCAGTACTTC
CASSFSSVADQETQYF
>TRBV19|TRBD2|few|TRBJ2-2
TGTGCCAGTAGTATCTGGGCGGGAGTGACCGGGGAGCTGTTTTTT
CASSIWAGVTGELFF
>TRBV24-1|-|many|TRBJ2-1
TGTGCCTCTGGACAGCCTCCCTACAATGAGCAGTTCTTC
CASGQPPYNEQFF
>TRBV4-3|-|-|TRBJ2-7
TGCGCCAGCAGCCAAGATTTGGGGTGGTACGAGCAGTACTTC
CASSQDLGWYEQYF
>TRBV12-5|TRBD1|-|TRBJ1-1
TGTGCTAGTGGTTTGACAGGGGGCTGGACTGAAGCTTTCTTT
CASGLTGGWTEAFF
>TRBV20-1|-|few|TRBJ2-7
TGCAGTGCTAGACCGCTGGGCTCCTACGAGCAGTACTTC
CSARPLGSYEQYF
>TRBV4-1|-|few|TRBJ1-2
TGCGCCAGCAGCCAAGAGCGGGTTTACGGCTACACCTTC
CASSQERVYGYTF
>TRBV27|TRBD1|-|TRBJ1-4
TGTGCCAGCAGTCCGCGGGACAGGGGGCCAGGGGAAAAACTGTTTTTT
CASSPRDRGPGEKLFF
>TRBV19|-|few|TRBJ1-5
TGTGCCAGTCATACTCAGGGGTCTGGGATAGGGCCCCAGCATTTT
CASHTQGSGIGPQHF
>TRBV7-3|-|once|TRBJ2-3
TGTGCCAGCAGCCCAATCGTGGCGGGTAGCACAGATACGCAGTATTTT
CASSPIVAGSTDTQYF
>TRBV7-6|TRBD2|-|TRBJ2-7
TGTGCCAGCAGCGCCACTAGCGGGAGGCGGGAGCAGTACTTC
CASSATSGRREQYF
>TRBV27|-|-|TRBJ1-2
TGTGCCAGCAGTTTCTCAGGGCCAGCTTATGGCTACACCTTC
CASSFSGPAYGYTF
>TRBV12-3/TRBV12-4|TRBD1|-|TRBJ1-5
TGTGCCAGCAGTCGGACAGGAGATTTCAATCAGCCCCAGCATTTT
CASSRTGDFNQPQHF
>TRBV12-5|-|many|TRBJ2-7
TGTGCTAGTGCCTGGGGTACCACCTACGAGCAGTACTTC
CASAWGTTYEQYF
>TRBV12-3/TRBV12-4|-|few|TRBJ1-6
TGTGCCAGCAGTTTAACCCTTATGGATTCACCCCTCCACTTT
CASSLTLMDSPLHF
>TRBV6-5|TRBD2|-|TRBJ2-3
TGTGCCAACAGTGCCGGGACTAGTTTACCAGATACGCAGTATTTT
CANSAGTSLPDTQYF
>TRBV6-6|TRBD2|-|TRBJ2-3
TGTGCCAGCAGTTTCTGGCTTAGCGGGGGCTCAGATACGCAGTATTTT
CASSFWLSGGSDTQYF
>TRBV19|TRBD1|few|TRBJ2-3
TGTGCCAGTAGCGGGGGACAGGGGATAGATACGCAGTATTTT
CASSGGQGIDTQYF
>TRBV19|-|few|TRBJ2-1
TGTGCCAGCGGGAGAAGGTACAATGAGCAGTTCTTC
CASGRRYNEQFF